This T cell receptor beta chain was sequenced during a study of blood T cell repertoires in COVID-19. Study-wide context: Collection of acute and convalescent COVID-19 samples took place in the United States, Italy and Spain. Sources were T cells, B-cell-depleted T cells, or PBMCs; the material itself was cDNA or gDNA.

Per the study methods: Using reference gene primer amplification, nucleated cell counts were estimated. Sequenced by immunoSEQ multiplex PCR; TCRdb stores in-frame clones only, minus some. D and trimming were read from the DNA, whereas the V and J calls and clone size are those reported in that table. The table lists 250,000 to 350,000 clones, around four fifths of them singletons, with around 4.2% in the top ten. CDR3 length: 15 residues. The germline gives CDR1 SGHNT, CDR2 YYREEE (reference sequence). V was trimmed by 0 bases and J by 2 bases, leaving 10 bases between them. The clonotype comes from a woman between 45 and 65 years old with active or convalescent COVID-19. The specimen was peripheral blood. The V gene is TRBV5-4, the J gene TRBJ2-3; TRBD2 might be the D (6 bases). CDR3: CASSLVSGDTDTQYF. CDR3 DNA sequence: TGTGCCAGCAGCTTGGTGTCGGGAGACACAGATACGCAGTATTTT.